Here is one TCR beta chain with its context. Its antigen is as yet unknown. CDR1 and CDR2 (germline): SGHVS, FQNEAQ. V shed 5 bases and J 0 bases; nucleotides not matched to a gene: 4. The CDR3 is 16 amino acids. Using immunoSEQ multiplex PCR, the repertoire was profiled, and TCRdb retains in-frame clones only, with some absent. The repertoire includes 90,000 to 100,000 clones, about 90% of them detected once, and about 1.6% sits in the top ten. Described time point: pretreatment peripheral blood. The data were obtained in a study of PD-L1 blockade in urothelial cancer. Across the study: Atezolizumab 1,200 mg was given intravenously every 3 weeks, starting 2014. In the patient group, about 90% of the roughly 29 were males with bladder-origin urothelial cancer. The study's findings and limits: Tumor-associated clones in blood expanded more at 3 weeks in durable-benefit patients.

The specimen comprised PBMCs, sampled around atezolizumab (anti-PD-L1) treatment. This sequence originates from a man aged 55 to 70 with urothelial cancer. The rearrangement joins TRBV7-8 to TRBJ1-4, with TRBD1 matching over 9 bases. The CDR3 DNA is TGTGCCAGCAGCGGGACAGGGACCTCAACTAATGAAAAACTGTTTTTT. It is translated as CASSGTGTSTNEKLFF.